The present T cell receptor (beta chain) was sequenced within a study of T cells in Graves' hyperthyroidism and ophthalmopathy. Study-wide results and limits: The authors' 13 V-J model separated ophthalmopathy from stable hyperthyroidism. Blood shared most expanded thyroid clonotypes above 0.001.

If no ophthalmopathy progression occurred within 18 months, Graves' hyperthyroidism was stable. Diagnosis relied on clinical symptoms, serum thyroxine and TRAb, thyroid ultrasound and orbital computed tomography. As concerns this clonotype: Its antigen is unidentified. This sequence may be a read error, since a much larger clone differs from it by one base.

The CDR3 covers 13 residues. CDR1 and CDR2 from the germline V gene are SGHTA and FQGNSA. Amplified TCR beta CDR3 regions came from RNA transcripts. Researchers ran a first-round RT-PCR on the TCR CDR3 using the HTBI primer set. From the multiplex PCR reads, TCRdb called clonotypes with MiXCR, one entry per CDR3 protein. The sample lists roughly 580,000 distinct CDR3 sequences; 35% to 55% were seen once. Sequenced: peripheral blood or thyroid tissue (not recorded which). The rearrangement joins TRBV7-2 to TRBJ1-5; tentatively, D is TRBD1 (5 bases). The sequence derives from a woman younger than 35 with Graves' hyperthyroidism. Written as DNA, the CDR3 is TGTGCCAGCAGCTTAGCACCGGGACGGGGAGTCATTTTT. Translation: CASSLAPGRGVIF.